This is a list of T cell receptor beta chains from one sample in a study of CD8 T cells in ankylosing spondylitis. TCRdb used MiXCR to reprocess the 5' RACE reads, holding one entry per CDR3 protein. The sample carries about 130,000 distinct CDR3 sequences, about 6.4% recorded once. The sequenced material came from blood, either unsorted or a sorted T cell fraction (not recorded which). The origin of the receptors is a male donor with ankylosing spondylitis or in good health (not recorded which). The CDR3 runs from the conserved cysteine through the conserved F or W. Fields, in order: D gene, J gene, clone size, V gene, CDR3 length, CDR3 protein, CDR3 DNA. D genes are given only for firm matches. Clone sizes are given selectively: once, few, many, or a class where the clone is expanded.

>NA|TRBJ2-2|few|TRBV12-3/TRBV12-4|14
CASSPRQVTGELFF
TGTGCCAGCAGTCCAAGACAGGTGACAGGGGAGCTGTTTTTT
>NA|TRBJ2-1|many|TRBV20-1|15
CSAGEGLLRGNEQFF
TGCAGTGCCGGAGAGGGTCTCCTACGGGGCAATGAGCAGTTCTTC
>TRBD2|TRBJ2-7|many|TRBV20-1|16
CSARDQGSGITYEQYF
TGCAGTGCTAGAGATCAGGGTAGCGGGATCACCTACGAGCAGTACTTC
>NA|TRBJ2-7|many|TRBV2|11
CASSVKDEQYF
TGTGCCAGCAGTGTGAAGGACGAGCAGTACTTC
>TRBD2|TRBJ2-7|many|TRBV6-1|16
CASTGSRTSRAYEQYF
TGTGCCAGCACGGGATCCCGGACTAGCCGGGCCTACGAGCAGTACTTC
>NA|TRBJ2-5|NA|TRBV5-4|14
CASSSQTAQETQYF
TGTGCCAGCAGCTCTCAGACCGCTCAAGAGACCCAGTACTTC
>NA|TRBJ1-1|many|TRBV5-1|14
CASSFWGEATEAFF
TGCGCCAGCAGCTTCTGGGGTGAGGCCACTGAAGCTTTCTTT
>TRBD1|TRBJ2-1|many|TRBV20-1|15
CSASMLGTGYNEQFF
TGCAGTGCTAGTATGTTAGGGACAGGGTACAATGAGCAGTTCTTC
>TRBD1|TRBJ2-4|many|TRBV5-1|17
CASSPITGGGGKNIQYF
TGCGCCAGCAGCCCCATTACAGGGGGTGGAGGCAAAAACATTCAGTACTTC
>TRBD2|TRBJ2-3|many|TRBV20-1|17
CSAPPGLAGSTTDTQYF
TGCAGTGCTCCCCCGGGACTAGCGGGTTCCACCACAGATACGCAGTATTTT